The 10 T cell receptor beta chains below all came from one sample that was sequenced in a study of T-cell reconstitution after alpha-beta-depleted transplantation in children. A TCRbeta library incorporating unique molecular identifiers was prepared. TCRdb reanalysed the PCR reads using MiXCR and keeps one entry per CDR3 protein. Of about 410,000 distinct CDR3 sequences in the sample, 20% were seen once. The input for sequencing was PBMCs from the stem cell graft donor, taken from the stem cell graft. These TCRs come from a human donor who donated a stem cell graft to a child with acute myeloid leukemia.

This clonotype appeared many times. The chain couples TRBV4-2 to TRBJ1-4; maybe TRBD1 (6 bases). Trimming took 3 bases from V and 0 from J, leaving 11 bases between them. CDR1 is LGHNA and CDR2 is YNFKEQ in the germline V gene. CDR3 length: 16 amino acids. The CDR3 region is CASSQGQPATNEKLFF. CDR3 bases: TGTGCCAGCAGCCAGGGACAACCCGCAACTAATGAAAAACTGTTTTTT.

This clonotype has just a few counts. J is TRBJ2-1 and V is TRBV15; no reliable D call. The ends were cut back, 2 bases at V and 6 bases at J, with 17 bases in the middle. Germline-derived CDR1 and CDR2 are LNHNV and YYDKDF (reference sequence). This CDR3 spans 16 amino acids. CDR3 bases: TGTGCCACCAGCAGATATAGGGTAACGGCACGCAATGAGCAGTTCTTC. It yields the protein CATSRYRVTARNEQFF.

This clonotype has at least ten counts. V gene TRBV6-5 combines with J gene TRBJ2-1; 9 positions match TRBD2. V lost 5 bases, J lost 7 bases, and 6 bases stayed unmatched. Germline CDR1 MNHEY, CDR2 SVGAGI. The CDR3 totals 14 residues. The CDR3 coding sequence is TGTGCCAGCAGTCCCGGGACTAGCATGAATGAGCAGTTCTTC. It specifies CASSPGTSMNEQFF.

This clonotype has at least ten counts. The genes are TRBV29-1 and TRBJ2-3, with D possibly TRBD1 on 6 matching bases. V shed 2 bases and J shed 3 bases, with 9 bases lying between them. The CDR3 sequence is 13 residues long. The V gene's germline CDR1 is SQVTM and CDR2 ANQGSEA. CDR3: CSVETGTTDTQYF. The DNA for the CDR3 is TGCAGCGTTGAAACAGGGACAACAGATACGCAGTATTTT.

V usage is TRBV6-1 and J usage is TRBJ2-6; 7 positions agree with TRBD1. Germline V gives CDR1 MNHNS, CDR2 SASEGT. Germline trimming cut 6 bases from V and 2 bases from J; bases unmatched to any gene: 7. This CDR3 region has 16 residues. CDR3 protein: CASRRTQGAGANVLTF. Here the CDR3 DNA reads TGTGCCAGCAGAAGAACCCAGGGGGCTGGGGCCAACGTCCTGACTTTC.

This clonotype was seen repeatedly, ten times or more. V is TRBV29-1 and J is TRBJ2-1; 11 nucleotides line up with TRBD1. CDR1 SQVTM and CDR2 ANQGSEA come from the germline V gene. The CDR3 spans 13 residues. V was pared by 6 bases and J by 7 bases, with 5 bases of the junction left unmatched. The CDR3 is CSVEDRGHNEQFF. The CDR3 nucleotides read TGCAGCGTCGAGGACAGGGGGCATAATGAGCAGTTCTTC.

This clonotype was counted at least ten times. The genes are TRBV11-2 and TRBJ2-2; D is unclear. The CDR3 is 15 amino acids. Germline CDR1 SGHAT, CDR2 FQNNGV. V shed 5 bases and J shed 2 bases, with 12 bases lying between them. The CDR3 nucleotides are TGTGCCAGCAGCCCCATCAGGATTAACACCGGGGAGCTGTTTTTT. This encodes CASSPIRINTGELFF.

This clonotype has more than one count but fewer than ten. The chain couples TRBV25-1 to TRBJ2-1, with D unresolved. CDR1 and CDR2 (germline): MGHDK, SYGVNS. The CDR3 loop spans 12 amino acids. V was pared by 6 bases and J by 5 bases, with 8 bases between. CDR3 protein: CASRDPHNEQFF. The CDR3 nucleotides are TGTGCCAGCAGGGACCCACACAATGAGCAGTTCTTC.

This clonotype occurred a few times. The rearrangement joins TRBV6-1 to TRBJ1-2; 9 positions match TRBD1. Germline CDR1 MNHNS, CDR2 SASEGT. V dropped 6 bases and J dropped 3; count of bases not matched to a gene: 5. The CDR3 is made up of 14 amino acids. CDR3 nucleotides: TGTGCCAGCAGACAGGGGGCCGGGGACTATGGCTACACCTTC. It specifies CASRQGAGDYGYTF.

This clonotype has just a few counts. CDR3 sequence: CATSNRESPLHF. The CDR3 DNA reads as TGTGCCACCAGTAACAGGGAATCACCCCTCCACTTT. The chain combines TRBV15 with TRBJ1-6; a weak D match, TRBD1 (6 bases). There are 12 residues in the CDR3. Trimming cost V 6 bases and J 10 bases, with 10 bases left between them. Germline CDR1 reads LNHNV; CDR2 reads YYDKDF (reference sequence).